The 11 T cell receptor beta chains in this list originate from one sample, sequenced in a study of cytomegalovirus exposure and HLA in healthy donors. The PCR ran on 60 Vbeta and 13 Jbeta primers. This table comes from immunoSEQ multiplex PCR, and its TCRdb copy is limited to in-frame clones, with some not included. This sample yields about 110,000 clones, of which around 78% are seen a single time; around 1.3% belongs to the top ten. Sequenced input: PBMCs. These receptor sequences come from a woman in her twenties or thirties in good health and CMV-seronegative.

This clone was recorded only once. The chain links TRBV10-1 to TRBJ1-6, with 7 bases aligning to TRBD1. Germline CDR1 WNHNN, CDR2 SYGVQD (reference sequence). This CDR3 contains 15 residues. V lost 0 bases and J lost 9; bases outside the gene matches: 5. CDR3 amino acids: CASSESYRGGSPLHF. In nucleotides, the CDR3 is TGCGCCAGCAGTGAGTCTTACAGGGGAGGTTCACCCCTCCACTTT.

J is TRBJ1-1 and V is TRBV25-1; 8 nucleotides match TRBD1. With V trimmed by 2 bases and J by 6 bases, 8 bases remained unmatched. From germline, CDR1 is MGHDK and CDR2 SYGVNS. This CDR3 comprises 15 residues. This CDR3 reads CASSEPDRGWAEAFF. The CDR3 DNA reads as TGTGCCAGCAGTGAACCTGACAGGGGATGGGCTGAAGCTTTCTTT.

The J gene is TRBJ2-5, the V gene TRBV28; 8 nucleotides align to TRBD1. With V trimmed by 8 bases and J by 1 base, 6 bases remained unmatched. The germline gives CDR1 MDHEN, CDR2 SYDVKM. CDR3 length: 14 amino acids. CDR3 DNA sequence: TGTGCCAGCCGGACAGGGACGTTCCAAGAGACCCAGTACTTC. Translated: CASRTGTFQETQYF.

This chain joins TRBV4-1 and TRBJ2-6; no reliable D call. The CDR3 loop spans 16 amino acids. V was cut by 4 bases and J by 0 bases, with 10 bases left in between. Germline V gene lookup returns CDR1 MGHRA and CDR2 YSYEKL. The DNA for the CDR3 is TGCGCCAGCAGCCGGTTGAGAGACTCTGGGGCCAACGTCCTGACTTTC. Its translation is CASSRLRDSGANVLTF.

V is TRBV19 and J is TRBJ1-2; D perhaps matches TRBD1 (5 bases). The CDR3 runs 13 residues. Trimming removed 7 bases at V and 4 bases at J, with 13 bases between. The germline V gene has CDR1 LNHDA and CDR2 SQIVND (reference sequence). The CDR3 sequence is CASTGGGLYGYTF. CDR3 coding DNA: TGTGCCAGTACGGGGGGAGGACTCTATGGCTACACCTTC.

This chain links TRBV2 with TRBJ2-1; 7 nucleotides agree with TRBD2. The germline V gene encodes CDR1 SNHLY and CDR2 FYNNEI. There are 15 residues in the CDR3. The V segment lost 6 bases and the J segment 0 bases; nucleotides outside the gene matches: 5. CDR3 coding DNA: TGTGCCAGCAGCGGGGGGAAGAGCTCCTACAATGAGCAGTTCTTC. This gives the protein CASSGGKSSYNEQFF.

The chain links TRBV7-9 to TRBJ1-2; D is unclear. This CDR3 is 13 amino acids long. The V and J ends lost 5 bases and 7 bases respectively, with 14 bases between them. The germline CDR1 and CDR2 sequences are SEHNR and FQNEAQ (reference sequence). CDR3 in DNA: TGTGCCAGCAGCATTCCCCCAGAGGTTGGCTACACCTTC. Translation gives CASSIPPEVGYTF.

This chain uses TRBV29-1 with TRBJ2-7; D possibly corresponds to TRBD1 (6 bases). Germline values: CDR1 SQVTM, CDR2 ANQGSEA. The CDR3 extends over 12 amino acids. The V end lost 6 bases, the J end lost 3 bases, and 12 bases lay between the germline ends. This CDR3 reads CSVAGVHYEQYF. DNA for the CDR3: TGCAGCGTGGCAGGGGTCCACTACGAGCAGTACTTC.

This clone showed up just once. This chain uses TRBV7-8 with TRBJ2-1; TRBD2 aligns across 10 bases. Unmatched junction bases numbered 5, after V lost 4 bases and J lost 5 bases. CDR1 is SGHVS, CDR2 FQNEAQ, per germline. This CDR3 contains 15 residues. This CDR3 reads CASSSGTSANNEQFF. The DNA of the CDR3 is TGTGCCAGCAGCTCCGGGACTAGCGCTAACAATGAGCAGTTCTTC.

The chain recombines TRBV19 with TRBJ1-1, with 10 nucleotides matching TRBD1. Germline V CDR1 and CDR2: LNHDA, SQIVND (reference sequence). The CDR3 is 14 amino acids. Trimming cost V 6 bases and J 6 bases; bases outside gene matches: 7. The CDR3 sequence: CASRVDRGPPEAFF. DNA of the CDR3: TGTGCCAGTAGAGTTGACAGGGGGCCCCCTGAAGCTTTCTTT.

The chain has TRBV5-4 and TRBJ2-7; 13 bases are shared with TRBD2. This CDR3 is 14 amino acids long. V gave up 4 bases and J gave up 7 bases; unmatched junction bases: 5. The germline V gene has CDR1 SGHNT and CDR2 YYREEE (reference sequence). The CDR3 DNA reads as TGTGCCAGCAGCCGGACTAGCGGGAGAACGGAGCAGTACTTC. The encoded protein is CASSRTSGRTEQYF.